These T cell receptor beta chains were read from a single sample in a study of control samples from healthy donors and cancer patients. Assay used: immunoSEQ multiplex PCR; TCRdb lists only in-frame clones, some missing. The table records 40,000 to 55,000 clones, 91% of them present only once. The sequencing input was PBMCs. The receptors were sampled from a woman aged 40 to 55 with head and neck cancer. Each CDR3 is given with its conserved first and last residue. The order of the fields is clone size, D gene, J gene, V gene, CDR3 DNA, CDR3 protein. A D gene is named only where the DNA matches it firmly. Some rows mark clone size as missing; the rest say once, few, many or name a class of expanded clone.

-,-,TRBJ2-1,TRBV6-5,TGTGCCAGCAGTCCTGGACCAAGCGGAAACGAGCAGTTCTTC,CASSPGPSGNEQFF
-,TRBD1,TRBJ2-7,TRBV7-9,TGTGCCAGCAGCTCAGGACAGGGGGGTTCCGATGAGCAGTACTTC,CASSSGQGGSDEQYF
once,TRBD1,TRBJ2-5,TRBV5-1,TGCGCCAGCAGGATTCAGGGACAGGTCCAAGAGACCCAGTACTTC,CASRIQGQVQETQYF
-,TRBD2,TRBJ2-6,TRBV5-6,TGTGCCAGCCATGGGGGACTAGCGGGTTTCTCTGGGGCCAACGTCCTGACTTTC,CASHGGLAGFSGANVLTF
once,-,TRBJ2-6,TRBV6-5,TGTGCCAGCAGGTCCGAGGGGTCTGGGGCCAACGTCCTGACTTTC,CASRSEGSGANVLTF
-,TRBD2,TRBJ2-1,TRBV6-1,TGTGCCAGCAGTGAGTTAGCGGGGGGGCCAAATGAGCAGTTCTTC,CASSELAGGPNEQFF
-,-,TRBJ2-5,TRBV7-2,TGTGCCAGCGGGATCCGGAAGGAGACCCAGTACTTC,CASGIRKETQYF
-,-,TRBJ1-2,TRBV2,TGTGCCAGCAGTGATTACAGGGAAAACTATGGCTACACCTTC,CASSDYRENYGYTF
-,-,TRBJ2-2,TRBV6-1,TGTGCCAGCAGTGAAGTTTTGGCGAACACCGGGGAGCTGTTTTTT,CASSEVLANTGELFF
-,TRBD1,TRBJ1-4,TRBV5-1,TGCGCCAGCAGCTTAATCGTTCCGGGACAGGGTAACTTCAATGAAAAACTGTTTTTT,CASSLIVPGQGNFNEKLFF
few,-,TRBJ1-4,TRBV27,TGTGCCAGCAGTGCCAGTCGGGGGGGAGCAGAAAAACTGTTTTTT,CASSASRGGAEKLFF
-,-,TRBJ2-7,TRBV25-1,TGTGCCAGCAGTTATGACGAGCAGTACTTC,CASSYDEQYF
-,TRBD2,TRBJ2-3,TRBV6-5,TGTGCCAGCTGTAGGACTAGCGGTGATACGCAGTATTTT,CASCRTSGDTQYF
few,-,TRBJ2-1,TRBV5-1,TGCGCCAGCAGCTTGGGGGGTAATGAGCAGTTCTTC,CASSLGGNEQFF
-,TRBD1,TRBJ2-1,TRBV28,TGTGCCAGCACCTGGGGACAGGGATCCTACAATGAGCAGTTCTTC,CASTWGQGSYNEQFF
-,-,TRBJ2-2,TRBV7-3,TGTGCCAGCAGCTTAACTAGCAGCACCGGGGAGCTGTTTTTT,CASSLTSSTGELFF
-,-,TRBJ2-7,TRBV19,TGTGCCAGTAAGCTCCTCGGGAGTTCGTCTGAGGAGCAGTACTTC,CASKLLGSSSEEQYF
-,-,TRBJ1-1,TRBV28,TGTGCCAGCAGTTCTTACCTCGTGTTATTCGAAGCTTTCTTT,CASSSYLVLFEAFF
once,-,TRBJ1-2,TRBV5-5,TGTGCCAGCACTCGATCGTGGCAGGGGACGAACTATGGCTACACCTTC,CASTRSWQGTNYGYTF
-,TRBD1,TRBJ2-3,TRBV5-6,TGTGCCAGCAGCTTGGCGGGGACAGGGCTTCGCACAGATACGCAGTATTTT,CASSLAGTGLRTDTQYF
-,-,TRBJ2-1,TRBV6-4,TGTGCCAGCAGTGTCATCCCTAAGTCGGGTGAGCAGTTCTTC,CASSVIPKSGEQFF
once,TRBD1,TRBJ2-3,TRBV24-1,TGTGCCACCAGTCCATACGGACAGGGGGCAGATACGCAGTATTTT,CATSPYGQGADTQYF
once,TRBD1,TRBJ1-2,TRBV19,TGTGCCAGTACGGATGGGCCAGGGGGCGAGAGGGGCTACACCTTC,CASTDGPGGERGYTF
-,-,TRBJ1-2,TRBV27,TGTGCCAGCAGTTTATCAGGGCCCGGCATCTATGGCTACACCTTC,CASSLSGPGIYGYTF
-,-,TRBJ2-2,TRBV12-2,TGTGCAAGTCGCTTGAAGGGTTCCACCGGGGAGCTGTTTTTT,CASRLKGSTGELFF
-,-,TRBJ1-2,TRBV23-1,TGCGCCAGCAGTCGCCAGCCGCTTCGGGGACCCTATGGCTACACCTTC,CASSRQPLRGPYGYTF
once,-,TRBJ1-4,TRBV4-1,TGCGCCAGCAGCCAAGATCCCGAACAGGGCTTCGAAAAACTGTTTTTT,CASSQDPEQGFEKLFF
-,TRBD1,TRBJ1-1,TRBV6-4,TGTGCCAGCAGTCTAAACAGGGGAGGAACTGAAGCTTTCTTT,CASSLNRGGTEAFF
-,-,TRBJ1-1,TRBV3-1/TRBV3-2,TGTGCCAGCAGCCTAGCAGGGAACACTGAAGCTTTCTTT,CASSLAGNTEAFF
-,TRBD1,TRBJ2-5,TRBV7-7,TGTGCCAGCAGCTTGCGGACAGGGGGCGGGGAGACCCAGTACTTC,CASSLRTGGGETQYF
-,-,TRBJ1-1,TRBV27,TGTGCCAGCAGTACAGTATTGAACACTGAAGCTTTCTTT,CASSTVLNTEAFF
-,-,TRBJ1-1,TRBV7-3,TGTGCCAGCAGCTTAATACACAGGAACACTGAAGCTTTCTTT,CASSLIHRNTEAFF
-,TRBD1,TRBJ2-5,TRBV19,TGTGCCAGTAGCTGGACAGGGGGCATTGGGGAGACCCAGTACTTC,CASSWTGGIGETQYF
-,-,TRBJ2-7,TRBV4-1,TGCGCCAGCAGCCAAGATGAGGCAGTTCGTCGTCCGGGCTCCTACGAGCAGTACTTC,CASSQDEAVRRPGSYEQYF
-,-,TRBJ2-3,TRBV6-4,TGTGCCAGCAGTCGGTTGGGCGGGCGAAGCACAGATACGCAGTATTTT,CASSRLGGRSTDTQYF
-,-,TRBJ2-3,TRBV7-2,TGTGCCAGCAGCTTGGGGGGCTGGTCTAGCACAGATACGCAGTATTTT,CASSLGGWSSTDTQYF
-,-,TRBJ2-1,TRBV5-1,TGCGCCAGCAGCTTAGGCAAAAACTACAATGAGCAGTTCTTC,CASSLGKNYNEQFF
once,-,TRBJ1-3,TRBV29-1,TGCAGCGTTGGGGGCAGCTCTGGAAACACCATATATTTT,CSVGGSSGNTIYF
-,-,TRBJ1-1,TRBV11-2,TGTGCCAGCAGCTTAGCAATGTGGGGGAACACTGAAGCTTTCTTT,CASSLAMWGNTEAFF
-,TRBD1,TRBJ1-4,TRBV29-1,TGCAGCGCCCTCCTGGGGGGGGATTACAGGGGCGCAACTAATGAAAAACTGTTTTTT,CSALLGGDYRGATNEKLFF
once,TRBD1,TRBJ1-2,TRBV28,TGTGCCAGCAGACTACAGGGGGCCCTGGGCTACACCTTC,CASRLQGALGYTF
-,TRBD2,TRBJ2-5,TRBV7-3,TGTGCCAGCAGCTCGCAGCCGGGGGGGACCCAGTACTTC,CASSSQPGGTQYF
-,-,TRBJ1-1,TRBV6-6,TGTGCCAGCAGTGTGACACGGAACACTGAAGCTTTCTTT,CASSVTRNTEAFF
-,-,TRBJ1-2,TRBV30,TGTGCCTGGAGTGTTATTGGACCCGGGGGCTACACCTTC,CAWSVIGPGGYTF
-,TRBD1,TRBJ1-5,TRBV20-1,TGCAGTGCTAGTCTTGACAGGGCGGGGCAGCCCCAGCATTTT,CSASLDRAGQPQHF
-,-,TRBJ1-1,TRBV21-1,TGTGCCAGCAGCAGGGTTGGGGAGAACACTGAAGCTTTCTTT,CASSRVGENTEAFF
-,-,TRBJ1-5,TRBV30,TGTGCCTGGAGTGCCACTTTACAAGATCAGCCCCAGCATTTT,CAWSATLQDQPQHF
-,-,TRBJ1-2,TRBV2,TGTGCCAGGGACAAACAAACCCCTAACTATGGCTACACCTTC,CARDKQTPNYGYTF
-,-,TRBJ2-4,TRBV10-2,TGCGCCAGCAGGGAGTTAGCATCCTATTCGGGACTAGCCAAAAACATTCAGTACTTC,CASRELASYSGLAKNIQYF
-,-,TRBJ1-2,TRBV6-5,TGTGCCAGCAGTATCCATGCCGCAGGGTACCGCGGCTACACCTTC,CASSIHAAGYRGYTF
few,-,TRBJ2-2,TRBV16,TGTGCCAGCAGCCCCACGAGGAATCCCCGGGGGAACACCGGGGAGCTGTTTTTT,CASSPTRNPRGNTGELFF
-,TRBD1,TRBJ1-2,TRBV6-5,TGTGCCAGCACCTCAGACAGGGGCGGGTTCTATGGCTACACCTTC,CASTSDRGGFYGYTF
-,-,TRBJ1-1,TRBV7-3,TGTGCCAGCAGCTTAAGGGAGGTCAGGCAGAACACTGAAGCTTTCTTT,CASSLREVRQNTEAFF
-,-,TRBJ1-1,TRBV10-3,TGTGCCATCAGAGCTACCGGGACAATGAACACTGAAGCTTTCTTT,CAIRATGTMNTEAFF
-,-,TRBJ2-5,TRBV2,TGTGCCAGCAGTCAGGAGAGAGGGGAGCAAGAGACCCAGTACTTC,CASSQERGEQETQYF
-,-,TRBJ1-2,TRBV14,TGTGCCAGCAGCCAAGACTATGCTAACTATGGCTACACCTTC,CASSQDYANYGYTF
-,TRBD1,TRBJ2-5,TRBV7-2,TGTGCCAGCAGCTTAGGAGACAGGGATCAAGAGACCCAGTACTTC,CASSLGDRDQETQYF